This T cell receptor beta chain was recorded in a study of cytomegalovirus exposure and HLA in healthy donors. The V gene's germline CDR1 is SGDLS and CDR2 YYNGEE. The CDR3 has 15 residues. Trimming took off 5 bases at V and 0 bases at J, with 14 bases between the two ends. About this clone: Its antigen is not known.

Overall study results and limits: Reported results showed that the classifier diagnosed cytomegalovirus status with high specificity and sensitivity. Among TCR sequences, most were rare, though some public TCRs appeared in many donors. Upon later analysis, TCR association rates were observed to vary by HLA locus, being highest for DRB1 and lowest for HLA-C. The study reported that TCR beta sequences accurately predicted HLA-A and HLA-B alleles in most subjects.

It was with 60 Vbeta and 13 Jbeta primers that the PCR ran. Profiling relied on immunoSEQ multiplex PCR, and the TCRdb table lists in-frame clones only, not all of them. Counted here are 200,000 to 250,000 clones, around 83% occurring once; the ten biggest clones make up approximately 1.4%. The clonotype comes from a girl between 5 and 17 years old in good health and CMV-seronegative. V and J are TRBV9 and TRBJ1-1, with D unresolved. The sequencing sample was made of PBMCs. The CDR3 protein is CASSAEPDLNTEAFF. The CDR3 DNA reads as TGTGCCAGCAGTGCGGAACCCGACTTGAACACTGAAGCTTTCTTT.